A selection of T cell receptor beta chains follows, all from one sample in a study of blood T cell repertoires in COVID-19. The method was immunoSEQ multiplex PCR; TCRdb's version includes in-frame clones alone and lacks a portion of them. The sample lists some 140,000 clones; 84% were seen once. Material: PBMCs or T cells enriched from blood (not recorded which). Receptors were obtained from a man in his forties with acute COVID-19. Both conserved end residues are part of each CDR3.

CASQMNTEAFF	TRBV7-9	TRBJ1-1
CASTLGGGKSAFF	TRBV7-9	TRBJ1-1
CASSQSGGAGTEAFF	TRBV23-1	TRBJ1-1
CASSLSGTGELFF	TRBV7-9	TRBJ2-2
CASSVGATVIYGYTF	TRBV9	TRBJ1-2
CASSLDRAFNNEQFF	TRBV27	TRBJ2-1
CASSYGLAGLYHGELFF	TRBV7-9	TRBJ2-2
CARSLVGSGRPGGEQYF	TRBV5-3	TRBJ2-7
CASSQGQGAMGTEAFF	TRBV3-1/TRBV3-2	TRBJ1-1
CASSSRLAGTYEQYF	TRBV18	TRBJ2-7
CASSSPPGGGYTF	TRBV6-5	TRBJ1-2
CASKARDYNEQFF	TRBV9	TRBJ2-1
CAIRDLEGSGELFF	TRBV10-3	TRBJ2-2
CASSLGDGQGLLEQYF	TRBV5-6	TRBJ2-7
CASSPQGGNQPQHF	TRBV6-5	TRBJ1-5
CASSEGGLNTGELFF	TRBV9	TRBJ2-2
CASSVGLAGEQFF	TRBV9	TRBJ2-1
CASSSRTGGGYTF	TRBV28	TRBJ1-2
CASRTLGGVEQYF	TRBV28	TRBJ2-7
CASSHRGYRGESNEQFF	TRBV19	TRBJ2-1
CASSPPGLQSHDTQYF	TRBV28	TRBJ2-3
CASSFVDRGVETQYF	TRBV27	TRBJ2-5
CASSLAGAGAEAFF	TRBV28	TRBJ1-1
CASQRGGASGNEQFF	TRBV19	TRBJ2-1
CASSLGWGQGNTEAFF	TRBV7-9	TRBJ1-1
CASLGQGVRAFF	TRBV2	TRBJ1-1
CASSGGLRHSTDTQYF	TRBV9	TRBJ2-3
CASSLAGGSTDTQYF	TRBV7-9	TRBJ2-3
CATSREWTANTEAFF	TRBV15	TRBJ1-1
CASQQGETQYF	TRBV19	TRBJ2-5
CASSGLAGDADTQYF	TRBV19	TRBJ2-3
CASSLGRDNEQFF	TRBV11-2	TRBJ2-1
CASSWSGGNNNEQFF	TRBV7-2	TRBJ2-1
CSFVGVSYNEQFF	TRBV29-1	TRBJ2-1
CASSLGGPGREQYF	TRBV7-9	TRBJ2-7
CASSYSNIRGTEAFF	TRBV6-5	TRBJ1-1
CASSPRDTGELFF	TRBV4-2	TRBJ2-2
CASSPQAGAGTGELFF	TRBV19	TRBJ2-2
CASSPVGSEGTGELFF	TRBV7-2	TRBJ2-2
CASSVGPNGAEAFF	TRBV9	TRBJ1-1
CAWSEGIGVNEQFF	TRBV30	TRBJ2-1
CASRPSGGPYNEQFF	TRBV7-2	TRBJ2-1
CAWTKGQDTEAFF	TRBV30	TRBJ1-1